The present T cell receptor (beta chain) was sequenced within a study of cytotoxic CD8 clonotypes in ibrutinib-treated CLL. Study at large: Patients: 11 relapsed/refractory, some 16 treatment-naive, roughly 17 IGHV unmutated.

This table comes from immunoSEQ multiplex PCR, and its TCRdb copy is limited to in-frame clones, with some not included. There are about 39,000 clones in the sample; about 65% occur only once, and more than 6% lies in the top ten. The CDR3 has 17 amino acids. CDR1 and CDR2 from the germline V gene are KGHSH and LQKENI. V lost 2 bases and J lost 1, with 15 bases in between. Details on this clone: Its specificity is not known.

Study-wide results and limits: Public clonotypes were uncommon and contracted or stayed stable on treatment. Elevated clonality accompanied ibrutinib response, with a return toward baseline values at progression. Clonality at baseline surpassed age-matched healthy donors and tracked circulating CD8+ T-cell counts.

The sequencing here drew on PBMCs, taken at disease progression, from a patient treated with ibrutinib. This sequence was found in a human donor with chronic lymphocytic leukemia. This chain links TRBV18 with TRBJ1-3; D is perhaps TRBD1 (5 bases). DNA of the CDR3: TGTGCCAGCTCACCAAGCTGGCAGGGAACGTCTGGAAACACCATATATTTT. This encodes CASSPSWQGTSGNTIYF. The entire variable domain, with the rest obtained from reference TRBV18 and TRBJ1-3, is as follows: NAGVMQNPRHLVRRRGQEARLRCSPMKGHSHVYWYRQLPEEGLKFMVYLQKENIIDESGMPKERFSAEFPKEGPSILRIQQVVRGDSAAYFCASSPSWQGTSGNTIYFGEGSWLTVV.